One sample yielded the 20 T cell receptor beta chains listed below, sequenced in a study of shared clonotypes between healthy human individuals. Assay: immunoSEQ multiplex PCR; the TCRdb copy retains only in-frame clones and omits some. The sample holds fewer than 1.6 million clones, roughly 98.5% seen once. Sequencing used naive CD4+ T cells sorted from blood. Subset here: CD45RA+ positively selected. These TCRs come from a young man in good health.

V is TRBV5-4 and J is TRBJ2-7, with TRBD2 as a possible D gene (7 bases). V gave up 3 bases and J gave up 5 bases, with 21 bases separating them. CDR1 SGHNT and CDR2 YYREEE come from the germline V gene (reference sequence). The CDR3 runs to 16 residues. The chain's CDR3 is CASSWGRTGGLNEQYF. CDR3 sequence (DNA): TGTGCCAGCAGCTGGGGCCGGACCGGGGGGCTGAACGAGCAGTACTTC. The full variable domain, completed using reference TRBV5-4 and TRBJ2-7, is ETGVTQSPTHLIKTRGQQVTLRCSSQSGHNTVSWYQQALGQGPQFIFQYYREEENGRGNFPPRFSGLQFPNYSSELNVNALELDDSALYLCASSWGRTGGLNEQYFGPGTRLTVT.

This rearrangement joins TRBV18 to TRBJ1-5; D is ambiguous. Germline V gene lookup returns CDR1 KGHSH and CDR2 LQKENI. Trimming cost V 6 bases and J 0 bases, with 12 bases left between them. CDR3 length: 15 amino acids. In nucleotides, the CDR3 is TGTGCCAGCTCGAGGACGGTTCTTAGCAATCAGCCCCAGCATTTT. It encodes CASSRTVLSNQPQHF. The full variable domain, with the rest looked up from reference TRBV18 and TRBJ1-5, is NAGVMQNPRHLVRRRGQEARLRCSPMKGHSHVYWYRQLPEEGLKFMVYLQKENIIDESGMPKERFSAEFPKEGPSILRIQQVVRGDSAAYFCASSRTVLSNQPQHFGDGTRLSIL.

The chain links TRBV7-9 to TRBJ2-7, with TRBD2 matching 9 bases. The junction had 7 bases not matched to a gene; V was cut back by 3 bases and J by 1 base. Per the germline V gene, CDR1 is SEHNR and CDR2 is FQNEAQ (reference sequence). CDR3 length: 16 residues. Here the CDR3 reads CASSLGASGMSYEQYF. The CDR3 DNA reads TGTGCCAGCAGCTTGGGGGCTAGCGGGATGTCCTACGAGCAGTACTTC.

V and J are TRBV5-4 and TRBJ2-1; TRBD2 matches at 7 bases. CDR1 is SGHNT and CDR2 is YYREEE in the germline V gene (reference sequence). J lost 12 bases, V lost 4 bases, and 13 bases had no gene match. The CDR3 sequence is 14 residues long. Here the CDR3 reads CASSPPGTTPGQFF. CDR3 DNA: TGTGCCAGCAGCCCACCCGGGACTACCCCTGGGCAGTTCTTC.

V and J are TRBV9 and TRBJ2-1; TRBD2 agrees at 7 bases. The V segment lost 0 bases and the J segment 3 bases; nucleotides outside the gene matches: 6. Germline CDR1 is SGDLS and CDR2 is YYNGEE. The CDR3 spans 16 residues. The CDR3 DNA reads TGTGCCAGCAGCGTAGGGTCTAGCGGACTCTACAATGAGCAGTTCTTC. Translation: CASSVGSSGLYNEQFF.

This chain links TRBV18 with TRBJ2-1; 11 bases match TRBD2. CDR1 is KGHSH, CDR2 LQKENI, per germline. This CDR3 is 17 amino acids long. Trimming cost V 2 bases and J 4 bases; bases outside gene matches: 7. The CDR3 nucleotides read TGTGCCAGCTCACCATACAAACTAGCGGGAGCATACAATGAGCAGTTCTTC. Its protein product is CASSPYKLAGAYNEQFF.

This clone is a singleton in its sample. The rearrangement joins TRBV19 to TRBJ1-3, with D hard to call. The CDR3 length is 15 residues. From germline, CDR1 is LNHDA and CDR2 SQIVND (reference sequence). V was cut by 9 bases and J by 1 base, with 16 bases left in between. This CDR3 reads CASAPRSQSGNTIYF. The DNA of the CDR3 is TGTGCCAGCGCACCTCGATCACAGTCTGGAAACACCATATATTTT.

The chain is built from TRBV14 and TRBJ2-5, with 10 bases aligning to TRBD2. The CDR3 spans 17 residues. Per the germline V gene, CDR1 is SGHDN and CDR2 is FVKESK. J gave up 0 bases and V 1 base, and 5 bases lay outside the gene matches. The CDR3, as DNA: TGTGCCAGCAGCCAAGGTTTACTAGCGGGATACCAAGAGACCCAGTACTTC. Translation gives CASSQGLLAGYQETQYF.

The chain employs TRBV18 and TRBJ1-2; no definite D call. This CDR3 has 14 amino acids. Trimming left V 1 base short and J 8 bases short, with 14 bases between. Per germline, CDR1 KGHSH and CDR2 LQKENI. CDR3 nucleotides: TGTGCCAGCTCACCACAAAGAGATCTGGAGGGCTACACCTTC. As protein: CASSPQRDLEGYTF.

About this clone itself: Other DNA sequences in this specimen translate into the identical CDR3. This sequence joins TRBV19 and TRBJ2-2; D is possibly TRBD1 (5 bases). The germline V gene has CDR1 LNHDA and CDR2 SQIVND (reference sequence). The CDR3 totals 14 residues. V was clipped by 8 bases and J by 1 base, with 11 bases between them. As DNA, the CDR3 is TGTGCCAGTTCTCCTAGGGGGAACACCGGGGAGCTGTTTTTT. Residues: CASSPRGNTGELFF.

The rearrangement uses TRBV7-2 and TRBJ2-1; 11 positions agree with TRBD2. V dropped 3 bases and J dropped 6; count of bases not matched to a gene: 4. In germline, CDR1 is SGHTA, CDR2 FQGNSA. The CDR3 has 15 residues. The CDR3 reads CASSFGTSGTNEQFF. The CDR3, as DNA: TGTGCCAGCAGCTTTGGGACTAGCGGAACCAATGAGCAGTTCTTC.

The chain employs TRBV15 and TRBJ2-7; 9 nucleotides line up with TRBD1. CDR1 LNHNV and CDR2 YYDKDF come from the germline V gene (reference sequence). The V and J ends lost 3 bases and 5 bases, in that order; junction bases with no gene match: 8. The CDR3 spans 15 residues. Written as DNA, the CDR3 is TGTGCCACCAGCAGGTCCGGGACAGGGTGGGACGAGCAGTACTTC. This translates into CATSRSGTGWDEQYF.

This chain uses TRBV4-2 with TRBJ2-1; D gene uncertain. V lost 0 bases and J lost 0, with 9 bases in between. The CDR3 totals 16 residues. Germline CDR1 is LGHNA and CDR2 is YNFKEQ. The CDR3 region is CASSQEVANSYNEQFF. The CDR3 DNA is TGTGCCAGCAGCCAAGAGGTGGCGAACTCCTACAATGAGCAGTTCTTC.

V usage is TRBV19 and J usage is TRBJ2-2, with D uncertain. CDR1 is LNHDA and CDR2 is SQIVND in the germline V gene (reference sequence). The V end was cut by 6 bases, the J end by 0 bases, with 8 bases between. The CDR3 has 14 residues. The CDR3 bases are TGTGCCAGTAGGTTCGGACCGAACACCGGGGAGCTGTTTTTT. Protein product: CASRFGPNTGELFF. Looking up the rest from reference TRBV19 and TRBJ2-2 gives the full variable domain: DGGITQSPKYLFRKEGQNVTLSCEQNLNHDAMYWYRQDPGQGLRLIYYSQIVNDFQKGDIAEGYSVSREKKESFPLTVTSAQKNPTAFYLCASRFGPNTGELFFGEGSRLTVL.

V and J are TRBV10-3 and TRBJ2-1; D ambiguous. The V end was cut by 6 bases, the J end by 0 bases, with 9 bases between. The germline CDR1 and CDR2 sequences are ENHRY and SYGVKD. The CDR3 spans 14 residues. This CDR3 reads CAIRVGFSYNEQFF. The CDR3 DNA follows: TGTGCCATCAGGGTGGGGTTCTCCTACAATGAGCAGTTCTTC.

In this sample, this clone turned up once. V gene TRBV7-9 combines with J gene TRBJ2-7; no reliable D call. The ends were cut back, 3 bases at V and 13 bases at J, with 19 bases in the middle. Germline CDR1 SEHNR, CDR2 FQNEAQ (reference sequence). CDR3 length: 13 residues. CDR3 sequence (DNA): TGTGCCAGCAGCTTCCAAACCGTGGGGTTAATCTACTTC. Protein sequence: CASSFQTVGLIYF.

Remarks on this clone: The sample carries other DNA sequences with the same CDR3. The CDR3 loop is CASSLDRVSYEQYF. In nucleotides, the CDR3 is TGTGCCAGCAGCTTGGACAGGGTATCCTACGAGCAGTACTTC. This chain uses TRBV7-9 with TRBJ2-7, with 8 bases fitting TRBD1. The junction had 2 bases not matched to a gene; V was cut back by 3 bases and J by 1 base. Germline values: CDR1 SEHNR, CDR2 FQNEAQ (reference sequence). The CDR3 extends over 14 amino acids.

This clone was recorded once. This sequence joins TRBV5-1 and TRBJ2-5, with a possible D match to TRBD1 (5 bases). CDR1 is SGHRS and CDR2 is YFSETQ in the germline V gene. Between the trimmed V and J ends, which lost 0 bases and 3 bases, there was a span of 12 bases. The CDR3 contains 15 residues. The CDR3 loop reads CASSLGPDREETQYF. Written as DNA, the CDR3 is TGCGCCAGCAGCTTGGGACCCGACAGAGAAGAGACCCAGTACTTC.

The chain joins TRBV7-2 to TRBJ1-2, with no clear D. The CDR3 contains 14 residues. Germline V CDR1 and CDR2: SGHTA, FQGNSA. Trimming cost V 6 bases and J 2 bases, with 13 bases left between them. As DNA, the CDR3 is TGTGCCAGCAGGCAGGCACAAACAAACTATGGCTACACCTTC. It encodes CASRQAQTNYGYTF.

The chain has TRBV7-6 and TRBJ2-3; 7 nucleotides match TRBD1. The V segment lost 5 bases and the J segment 3 bases; nucleotides outside the gene matches: 5. The CDR3 totals 14 residues. The V gene's germline CDR1 is SGHVS and CDR2 FNYEAQ. Here the CDR3 DNA reads TGTGCCAGCAGCGTGGGACAGCCGACAGATACGCAGTATTTT. Its protein product is CASSVGQPTDTQYF.